This passage covers 2 T cell receptor beta chains from one sample sequenced in a study of regulatory dendritic cells for organ transplantation. Allogeneic regulatory or mature dendritic cells were co-cultured for less than six days with CFSE-labeled sorted T cells at 1:10. What these receptors recognize is not known. Only in-frame clones appear in the TCRdb table, and some are missing; sequencing was by immunoSEQ multiplex PCR. In the table there are 20,000 to 25,000 clones, over 75% of which are singletons. Sequencing was carried out using naive CD4+ T cells from blood cultured with dendritic cells. Subset indicated: CD45RA+ naive T cells. These TCRs come from a human donor in good health.

This sequence joins TRBV6-1 and TRBJ2-3; the match to TRBD2 covers 8 bases. The CDR3 spans 17 residues. V was clipped by 0 bases and J by 5 bases; unmatched bases: 10. CDR1 is MNHNS and CDR2 is SASEGT in the germline V gene. The DNA for the CDR3 is TGTGCCAGCAGTGAAGCGTGGAGCGGGAGAATCGGAGATACGCAGTATTTT. It specifies CASSEAWSGRIGDTQYF.

This chain connects TRBV7-2 to TRBJ1-2; no clear D gene. Trimming left V 1 base short and J 6 bases short, with 15 bases between. The CDR3 is 15 residues long. Per the germline V gene, CDR1 is SGHTA and CDR2 is FQGNSA. CDR3 amino acids: CASSLELRLGDGYTF. CDR3 DNA sequence: TGTGCCAGCAGCTTAGAATTGCGACTTGGGGATGGCTACACCTTC.